One and the same sample provided the 11 T cell receptor beta chains below, sequenced in a study of early T cells in non-severe SARS-CoV-2 infection. MiXCR was run by TCRdb on the 5' RACE reads, yielding one entry per CDR3 protein. The sample shows some 89,000 distinct CDR3 sequences, approximately 10% of them seen only once. Here the sequenced sample was whole blood, taken at baseline. Receptor source: an adult who was a healthcare worker with PCR-confirmed SARS-CoV-2 infection or an uninfected control (not recorded which).

Ten or more counts support this clonotype. J is TRBJ2-1 and V is TRBV20-1; 7 bases are shared with TRBD2. The CDR3 is 14 residues long. The V gene's germline CDR1 is DFQATT and CDR2 SNEGSKA (reference sequence). With V trimmed by 4 bases and J by 6 bases, 9 bases remained unmatched. The CDR3 region is CSATHGTIRNEQFF. CDR3 in DNA: TGCAGTGCTACCCACGGGACTATTCGCAATGAGCAGTTCTTC.

This clonotype turned up a few times. CDR3 DNA: TGTGCCAGCAGAATTAACACCGGGGAGCTGTTTTTT. Translated: CASRINTGELFF. V and J are TRBV6-5 and TRBJ2-2; D remains ambiguous. From germline, CDR1 is MNHEY and CDR2 SVGAGI. Trimming removed 6 bases from V and 2 bases from J, with 4 bases in between. This CDR3 is built from 12 residues.

V usage is TRBV4-2 and J usage is TRBJ2-7; TRBD1 matches at 9 bases. Trimming cost V 0 bases and J 1 base; bases outside gene matches: 4. Germline CDR1 and CDR2: LGHNA and YNFKEQ. This CDR3 spans 16 amino acids. The DNA for the CDR3 is TGTGCCAGCAGCCAAGATCCGACAGGGGGGTCCTACGAGCAGTACTTC. Amino acid sequence: CASSQDPTGGSYEQYF.

The V call is TRBV19, the J call TRBJ2-2; unclear D gene. Trimming removed 7 bases at V and 0 bases at J, with 12 bases between. Looked up from germline, CDR1 is LNHDA and CDR2 is SQIVND (reference sequence). This CDR3 region has 15 residues. CDR3 amino acids: CASTPDGANTGELFF. The CDR3, as DNA: TGTGCCAGTACCCCGGACGGCGCGAACACCGGGGAGCTGTTTTTT.

This clonotype was observed a handful of times. This chain joins TRBV5-1 and TRBJ1-5; weak D call: TRBD1 (5 bases). Between the trimmed V and J ends, which lost 2 bases and 7 bases, there was a span of 16 bases. In germline, CDR1 is SGHRS, CDR2 YFSETQ. The CDR3 extends over 15 amino acids. The CDR3 spells CASSLEGAQAQPQHF. The CDR3 DNA reads TGCGCCAGCAGCTTAGAAGGGGCGCAGGCCCAGCCCCAGCATTTT.

The gene calls are TRBV29-1 and TRBJ1-3, with D maybe TRBD1 (5 bases). V lost 5 bases to trimming and J lost 2 bases, with 7 bases between them. CDR1 is SQVTM, CDR2 ANQGSEA, per germline. This CDR3 is 12 amino acids long. CDR3 nucleotide sequence: TGCAGCGTTAGGACAACTGGAAACACCATATATTTT. Residues: CSVRTTGNTIYF.

This clonotype has ten or more counts. The chain recombines TRBV28 with TRBJ1-4; D gene unclear. The ends were cut back, 5 bases at V and 10 bases at J, with 11 bases in the middle. The CDR3 loop spans 12 amino acids. From germline, CDR1 is MDHEN and CDR2 SYDVKM. The CDR3 coding sequence is TGTGCCAGCAGTGAGAGACGGAGAAAACTGTTTTTT. Encoded protein: CASSERRRKLFF.

For this clonotype: A much larger clonotype is one base distant, so this may be a read error. The chain carries TRBV2 and TRBJ2-1; the match to TRBD2 covers 7 bases. Germline lookup yields CDR1 SNHLY and CDR2 FYNNEI. The CDR3 has 14 amino acids. The V segment lost 6 bases and the J segment 6 bases; nucleotides outside the gene matches: 8. Here the CDR3 DNA reads TGTGCCAGCAGGCCTAGCGGAGGATGCAATGAGCAGTTCTTC. Translating it yields CASRPSGGCNEQFF.

This clonotype occurred many times. The chain uses TRBV20-1 and TRBJ2-3; the D gene is possibly TRBD2 (5 bases). The CDR3 sequence is 15 residues long. CDR1 is DFQATT, CDR2 SNEGSKA, per germline (reference sequence). V was clipped by 4 bases and J by 1 base, with 15 bases between them. The CDR3 region has the DNA TGCAGTGCTATCGGACTGCCCTCGGGCACAGATACGCAGTATTTT. Translating gives CSAIGLPSGTDTQYF.

This clonotype occurred many times. The chain couples TRBV29-1 to TRBJ2-6, with D maybe TRBD2 (6 bases). Germline values: CDR1 SQVTM, CDR2 ANQGSEA. The CDR3 contains 13 residues. V was shortened by 4 bases and J by 13 bases, with 17 bases between the two germline ends. The CDR3 loop reads CSVGTGEIGVLTF. CDR3 sequence (DNA): TGCAGCGTTGGGACGGGAGAAATCGGAGTCCTGACTTTC.

This chain connects TRBV7-2 to TRBJ1-4; D uncertain. Trimming left V 5 bases short and J 2 bases short, with 9 bases between. The CDR3 sequence is 14 residues long. CDR1 and CDR2 from the germline V gene are SGHTA and FQGNSA. The CDR3 here is CASSPGVTNEKLFF. CDR3 in DNA: TGTGCCAGCAGCCCCGGAGTGACTAATGAAAAACTGTTTTTT.